Ten or more counts support the clone carrying this T cell receptor beta chain. From germline, CDR1 is LNHDA and CDR2 SQIVND (reference sequence). The CDR3 sequence is 15 residues long. The V end lost 0 bases, the J end lost 0 bases, and 8 bases lay between the germline ends. Every TCR cDNA molecule bore its own unique molecular identifier. Each CDR3 protein gets one entry after TCRdb re-called the 5' RACE reads with MiXCR. The sample carries 95,000 or so distinct CDR3 sequences, approximately 8.5% recorded once. Time point noted: sample taken at primary tumor resection. Whole RNA came from tumor, nontumor lung or frozen PBMC and was sequenced without being sorted. Samples came from 72 TRACERx patients with untreated early-stage lung cancer. The data were obtained in a study of spatial heterogeneity in lung cancer.

The receptor was derived from a male donor with early-stage non-small cell lung cancer. V and J are TRBV19 and TRBJ2-5; D might be TRBD2 (6 bases). Material: PBMCs, obtained at surgery. The CDR3 sequence: CASSIDGGNQETQYF. The DNA for the CDR3 is TGTGCCAGTAGTATAGATGGAGGGAACCAAGAGACCCAGTACTTC.